A single T cell receptor beta chain is shown here with its context. Its antigen is not identified. This entry comes from a study of cytomegalovirus exposure and HLA in healthy donors. For the study at large: Findings of an earlier analysis included around 120 million unique TCR beta sequences from roughly 180 million T cells.

Whole-study findings and limits: Excluded were some V segments that proved indistinguishable, including TRBV6-2 and TRBV6-3. For presence/absence analyses, sequencing depth was assumed to be roughly uniform across donors.

Use of 60 Vbeta and 13 Jbeta primers characterized the PCR. TCRdb's table, derived via immunoSEQ multiplex PCR, lists solely in-frame clones and lacks some. The sample includes 120,000 to 150,000 clones, 70% to 80% seen only once; the top ten take 1.5% to 2%. CDR1 is SGHTA and CDR2 is FQGTGA in the germline V gene. Trimming left V 0 bases short and J 0 bases short, with 6 bases between. This CDR3 contains 15 residues. The clonotype originates from a female donor in good health and CMV-seronegative. Source material: PBMCs. V gene TRBV7-3 combines with J gene TRBJ2-1, with a tentative D call TRBD2 (5 bases). The CDR3 loop reads CASSLTGSSYNEQFF. DNA for the CDR3: TGTGCCAGCAGCTTAACTGGGAGCTCCTACAATGAGCAGTTCTTC.